This T cell receptor beta chain derives from a study of blood T cell repertoires in COVID-19. Study overall: Nucleic acid was either cDNA or gDNA, and it came from T cells, B-cell-depleted T cells, or PBMCs.

Assay: immunoSEQ multiplex PCR; the TCRdb copy retains only in-frame clones and omits some. The sample contains 210,000 or so clones, 83% of which appear only once. Germline V lookup: CDR1 SGHRS, CDR2 YFSETQ. This CDR3 region has 15 residues. V was trimmed by 7 bases and J by 6 bases, leaving 21 bases between them. The sequenced sample was peripheral blood. The source is a woman aged 25 to 39 with COVID-19, enrolled during active disease. The gene calls are TRBV5-1 and TRBJ2-3, with D possibly matching TRBD2 (7 bases). CDR3 region: CASCKRGGPEDTQYF. CDR3 bases: TGCGCCAGCTGCAAAAGGGGGGGGCCGGAGGATACGCAGTATTTT.